What follows are 14 T cell receptor beta chains derived from one specimen sequenced in a study of beta chain features in type 1 diabetes. Sequenced material consisted of expressed TCRB transcripts (all of the isolated RNA was reverse transcribed). Some clones are missing from TCRdb's copy, which holds only in-frame ones; the method was immunoSEQ multiplex PCR. The sample lists roughly 240,000 clones; around 65% were seen once. The specimen sequenced was naive CD4+ T cells from blood. The receptors originated from a man aged 30 to 45 in good health.

This rearrangement joins TRBV28 to TRBJ1-5, with TRBD1 matching over 9 bases. Unmatched junction bases numbered 7, after V lost 4 bases and J lost 9 bases. Germline V gene data show CDR1 as MDHEN and CDR2 as SYDVKM. There are 14 residues in the CDR3. The CDR3 loop is CASSYGTGPLPQHF. The DNA for the CDR3 is TGTGCCAGCAGTTATGGGACAGGGCCACTGCCCCAGCATTTT.

The V call is TRBV7-8, the J call TRBJ2-7; D remains unclear. The V end lost 0 bases, the J end lost 2 bases, and 14 bases lay between the germline ends. The germline CDR1 and CDR2 sequences are SGHVS and FQNEAQ. CDR3 size: 16 residues. The CDR3 spells CASSLAIGSEAYEQYF. CDR3 bases: TGTGCCAGCAGCTTAGCGATAGGTTCTGAGGCCTACGAGCAGTACTTC.

The chain carries TRBV7-2 and TRBJ2-7; a weak D match, TRBD2 (6 bases). V was shortened by 5 bases and J by 4 bases, with 12 bases between the two germline ends. Germline CDR1 reads SGHTA; CDR2 reads FQGNSA. The CDR3 sequence is 13 residues long. DNA of the CDR3: TGTGCCAGCAGCCGTAGCGGTAGTTACGAGCAGTACTTC. It is translated as CASSRSGSYEQYF.

The chain has TRBV29-1 and TRBJ1-3; D gene uncertain. The V end lost 7 bases, the J end lost 0 bases, and 4 bases lay between the germline ends. CDR1 is SQVTM and CDR2 is ANQGSEA in the germline V gene. This CDR3 has 11 amino acids. Here the CDR3 reads CSANSGNTIYF. The CDR3 DNA follows: TGCAGCGCCAACTCTGGAAACACCATATATTTT.

V and J are TRBV29-1 and TRBJ2-5; D gene uncertain. V was clipped by 3 bases and J by 4 bases, with 9 bases between them. This CDR3 spans 12 amino acids. Germline V gene sequence: CDR1 SQVTM, CDR2 ANQGSEA. This chain's CDR3 is CSVEMGSETQYF. CDR3 in DNA: TGCAGCGTTGAGATGGGATCAGAGACCCAGTACTTC.

V usage is TRBV28 and J usage is TRBJ2-3; D may be TRBD1 or TRBD2 (6 bases each). Deletions cut 1 base from V and 3 bases from J, with 11 bases between. Germline values: CDR1 MDHEN, CDR2 SYDVKM. This CDR3 spans 15 amino acids. This chain's CDR3 is CASSLYRGLTDTQYF. The CDR3 coding sequence is TGTGCCAGCAGTTTATATCGGGGGCTGACAGATACGCAGTATTTT.

This chain links TRBV21-1 with TRBJ2-7; the listed D gene, TRBD2, was not tested against the DNA. TRBV21-1 counts as a pseudogene. The CDR3 runs to 12 residues. The CDR3 sequence is CASSLYRDEQYF. CDR3 in DNA: TGTGCCAGCAGTCTATATCGGGACGAGCAGTACTTC.

This chain joins TRBV28 and TRBJ1-1; 8 bases agree with TRBD1. After removal of 8 bases from V and 3 bases from J, the junction contained 17 bases not matched to a gene. The germline gives CDR1 MDHEN, CDR2 SYDVKM. There are 17 residues in the CDR3. In DNA form, the CDR3 reads TGTGCCAGCGGGCGTTCGGGACAGGAGGAAGGGGACACTGAAGCTTTCTTT. Translated: CASGRSGQEEGDTEAFF.

The rearrangement uses TRBV7-9 and TRBJ2-1, with D unresolved. Per germline, CDR1 SEHNR and CDR2 FQNEAQ (reference sequence). This CDR3 is 14 amino acids long. The V gene lost 3 bases and the J gene lost 0 bases, with 6 bases spanning the gap. In DNA, the CDR3 is TGTGCCAGCAGCTTCAGCAACTCCTACAATGAGCAGTTCTTC. Residues: CASSFSNSYNEQFF. The full variable domain, completed using reference TRBV7-9 and TRBJ2-1, is DTGVSQNPRHKITKRGQNVTFRCDPISEHNRLYWYRQTLGQGPEFLTYFQNEAQLEKSRLLSDRFSAERPKGSFSTLEIQRTEQGDSAMYLCASSFSNSYNEQFFGPGTRLTVL.

The DNA of the CDR3 is TGCAGCGTTTCCTTGCGGAGTCCCACCGGGGAGCTGTTTTTT. Translating gives CSVSLRSPTGELFF. The chain couples TRBV29-1 to TRBJ2-2; D is unclear. Trimming took 5 bases from V and 4 from J, leaving 14 bases between them. Germline assignment: CDR1 SQVTM and CDR2 ANQGSEA. The CDR3 runs to 14 residues.

V usage is TRBV10-3 and J usage is TRBJ2-7; possibly TRBD1 or TRBD2 for D (6 bases each). Trimming took off 6 bases at V and 7 bases at J, with 13 bases between the two ends. The germline V gene encodes CDR1 ENHRY and CDR2 SYGVKD. The CDR3 is 12 amino acids. The CDR3 spells CAISPGGGEQYF. CDR3 sequence (DNA): TGTGCCATCAGCCCTGGAGGGGGAGAGCAGTACTTC.

The rearrangement uses TRBV5-1 and TRBJ2-3, with D unclear. CDR1 SGHRS and CDR2 YFSETQ come from the germline V gene. The V and J ends lost 0 bases and 2 bases respectively, with 13 bases between them. This CDR3 has 16 residues. CDR3 amino acids: CASSLAGSRHTDTQYF. CDR3 DNA sequence: TGCGCCAGCAGCTTGGCCGGGTCTAGACACACAGATACGCAGTATTTT.

The V gene is TRBV7-2, the J gene TRBJ2-7; 12 nucleotides agree with TRBD2. This CDR3 is 14 amino acids long. The junction had 9 bases not matched to a gene; V was cut back by 4 bases and J by 11 bases. Germline V gives CDR1 SGHTA, CDR2 FQGNSA. CDR3 nucleotide sequence: TGTGCCAGCAGCTCCGGGCTAGCGGGGGGGATGGAGTACTTC. It encodes CASSSGLAGGMEYF.

This clone was picked up a small number of times. The V call is TRBV30, the J call TRBJ1-1; the D is unclear. V was shortened by 2 bases and J by 7 bases, with 11 bases between the two germline ends. CDR3 length equals 12 residues. CDR1 and CDR2 from the germline V gene are GTSNPN and SVGIG (reference sequence). The CDR3 DNA follows: TGTGCCTGGAGTAGGATAGAGGGTGAAGCTTTCTTT. It is translated as CAWSRIEGEAFF.